This T cell receptor beta chain was captured in a study of graft-versus-host responses after intestinal transplantation. Study in general: Recipients obtained multivisceral, liver-intestinal, or isolated intestinal transplants.

Trimming removed 9 bases from V and 4 bases from J; junction bases left unmatched: 4. The length of the CDR3 is 13 residues. The V gene's germline CDR1 is SEHNR and CDR2 FQNEAQ (reference sequence). Clones were read by immunoSEQ multiplex PCR, and TCRdb kept only the in-frame ones, dropping some. The table shows some 140,000 clones, with more than 80% occurring only once. Details on this clone: Its antigen is as yet unknown.

General observations from the study: Within the allografts of patients who had graft-donor T cell macrochimerism, graft-versus-host to host-versus-graft clonal ratios were high.

The V call is TRBV7-9, the J call TRBJ2-2; 8 bases agree with TRBD1. The clonotype originates from a human donor who received an intestinal transplant. This sample comprised unstimulated CD4+ T cells sorted from spleen or lymph node cells, obtained before intestinal transplant. For the CDR3, the DNA is TGTGCCAGGGGACAGGTTGGCACCGGGGAGCTGTTTTTT. This translates into CARGQVGTGELFF. The full variable domain, with the rest looked up from reference TRBV7-9 and TRBJ2-2, is DTGVSQNPRHKITKRGQNVTFRCDPISEHNRLYWYRQTLGQGPEFLTYFQNEAQLEKSRLLSDRFSAERPKGSFSTLEIQRTEQGDSAMYLCARGQVGTGELFFGEGSRLTVL.